Each of the 27 T cell receptor beta chains below was sequenced from the same sample in a study of blood T cells in healthy people across ages. Through a sample-barcoded 5' primer and a J-beta primer mix, a second PCR was run for 7 to 11 cycles. Via MiXCR, TCRdb re-called the 5' RACE reads, giving one row per CDR3 protein. The repertoire includes around 1,800,000 distinct CDR3 sequences, around 40% of them detected once, and 20% to 25% sits in the top ten. The sequencing sample was made of blood. These receptors all stem from a human donor in good health.

A few counts support this clonotype. The chain couples TRBV7-2 to TRBJ2-7; no firm D call. Trimming shortened V by 1 base and J by 2 bases, and 12 bases separated the two germline ends. The CDR3 contains 15 residues. CDR1 and CDR2 from the germline V gene are SGHTA and FQGNSA. The CDR3 DNA follows: TGTGCCAGCAGCTTAGAAGTGTGGGCCGCCTACGAGCAGTACTTC. It yields the protein CASSLEVWAAYEQYF.

The gene calls are TRBV20-1 and TRBJ1-1; D perhaps matches TRBD1 (6 bases). Trimming took 1 base from V and 1 from J, leaving 10 bases between them. Germline V lookup: CDR1 DFQATT, CDR2 SNEGSKA (reference sequence). This CDR3 has 14 amino acids. DNA for the CDR3: TGCAGTGCTAGAGGGGGGACACGGAACACTGAAGCTTTCTTT. Translated, it gives CSARGGTRNTEAFF.

This chain joins TRBV29-1 and TRBJ2-3; 13 positions match TRBD2. Germline V gene lookup returns CDR1 SQVTM and CDR2 ANQGSEA. There are 14 residues in the CDR3. Unmatched junction bases numbered 3, after V lost 5 bases and J lost 4 bases. CDR3 sequence: CSVKLAGGPDTQYF. The CDR3 nucleotides read TGCAGCGTTAAACTAGCGGGGGGGCCAGATACGCAGTATTTT.

The sample holds a few counts of this clonotype. The gene calls are TRBV4-2 and TRBJ2-1, with TRBD2 matching 16 bases. The CDR3 has 18 residues. J gave up 4 bases and V 0 bases, and 3 bases lay outside the gene matches. Germline V gene lookup returns CDR1 LGHNA and CDR2 YNFKEQ. The CDR3 coding sequence is TGTGCCAGCAGCCAAGAAGGGACTAGCGGGGGGGTTTACAATGAGCAGTTCTTC. Translation gives CASSQEGTSGGVYNEQFF.

The V call is TRBV7-2, the J call TRBJ2-1, with TRBD1 matching over 7 bases. V was pared by 1 base and J by 3 bases, with 3 bases of the junction left unmatched. Germline CDR1 and CDR2: SGHTA and FQGNSA. The CDR3 sequence is 15 residues long. CDR3 loop: CASSLEGGHYNEQFF. The CDR3 DNA sequence: TGTGCCAGCAGCTTAGAAGGGGGCCACTACAATGAGCAGTTCTTC.

The table lists this clonotype with a count of one. This chain connects TRBV7-8 to TRBJ2-5; weak D call: TRBD1 (6 bases). The J call may be mistaken, given a closer DNA end match to TRBJ2-7. CDR1 and CDR2 (germline): SGHVS, FQNEAQ. CDR3 length equals 15 residues. The CDR3 spells CASSWREGQGPEQYF. Here the CDR3 DNA reads TGTGCCAGCAGCTGGCGCGAGGGACAAGGGCCCGAGCAGTACTTC.

This clonotype has a handful of counts. The rearrangement links TRBV9 to TRBJ2-3; D not resolved. The length of the CDR3 is 17 residues. CDR1 and CDR2 (germline): SGDLS, YYNGEE. Trimming left V 3 bases short and J 1 base short, with 18 bases between. CDR3 sequence reads: CASSASRSASGTDTQYF. CDR3 coding DNA: TGTGCCAGCAGCGCATCAAGATCGGCAAGCGGCACAGATACGCAGTATTTT.

V gene TRBV7-9 combines with J gene TRBJ2-7; D remains unclear. The CDR3 is 14 residues long. Trimming took off 1 base at V and 2 bases at J, with 9 bases between the two ends. The V gene's germline CDR1 is SEHNR and CDR2 FQNEAQ (reference sequence). The chain's CDR3 is CASSLGLVPYEQYF. The CDR3 nucleotides are TGTGCCAGCAGCTTAGGGTTGGTACCCTACGAGCAGTACTTC.

The V and J genes are TRBV10-3 and TRBJ2-2, with D uncertain. Trimming stripped 8 bases from V and 1 base from J, with 17 bases between. This CDR3 is built from 16 residues. Germline V gene data show CDR1 as ENHRY and CDR2 as SYGVKD. The CDR3 DNA reads TGTGCCATCCCCGGTGGGGTCTCGATGAACACCGGGGAGCTGTTTTTT. Residues: CAIPGGVSMNTGELFF.

The chain employs TRBV10-3 and TRBJ2-3; D uncertain. Germline V gene sequence: CDR1 ENHRY, CDR2 SYGVKD. The V end was cut by 1 base, the J end by 13 bases, with 12 bases between. The CDR3 contains 12 residues. CDR3: CAISELGPPEYF. As DNA, the CDR3 is TGTGCCATCAGTGAGTTGGGTCCCCCTGAGTATTTT.

This clonotype was picked up a small number of times. This rearrangement joins TRBV7-9 to TRBJ1-2; TRBD1 is a possible D gene (5 bases). Germline V gene data show CDR1 as SEHNR and CDR2 as FQNEAQ (reference sequence). Trimming removed 1 base at V and 6 bases at J, with 12 bases between. The CDR3 totals 14 residues. In DNA, the CDR3 is TGTGCCAGCAGCTTAGTTTACGGGGACCATGGCTACACCTTC. Protein product: CASSLVYGDHGYTF. Based on the CDR3 plus reference TRBV7-9 and TRBJ1-2, the full variable domain is DTGVSQNPRHKITKRGQNVTFRCDPISEHNRLYWYRQTLGQGPEFLTYFQNEAQLEKSRLLSDRFSAERPKGSFSTLEIQRTEQGDSAMYLCASSLVYGDHGYTFGSGTRLTVV.

This clonotype showed up just a few times. The rearrangement links TRBV9 to TRBJ1-4; no firm D call. This CDR3 is 14 amino acids long. V lost 0 bases, J lost 2 bases, and 5 bases lay in between. Germline loops: CDR1 SGDLS, CDR2 YYNGEE. The CDR3 bases are TGTGCCAGCAGCGTAGAAGTGACTAATGAAAAACTGTTTTTT. It codes for CASSVEVTNEKLFF.

To note about this clonotype: At one end the junction does not follow the germline gene, possibly because of a read error. The chain links TRBV3-1 to TRBJ2-4; 8 bases fit TRBD1. Germline V lookup: CDR1 LGHDT, CDR2 YNNKEL (reference sequence). The CDR3 runs 14 residues. The CDR3 bases are TGTGTCAGCAGCCAAGAGGACAGGGAGAGGGAGCAGTACTTC. Residues: CVSSQEDREREQYF.

Concerning this clonotype itself: A clone one base away is much larger, so this may be a read error. The rearrangement joins TRBV7-3 to TRBJ1-2; 8 nucleotides match TRBD1. After removal of 5 bases from V and 12 bases from J, the junction contained 11 bases not matched to a gene. The germline gives CDR1 SGHTA, CDR2 FQGTGA. The CDR3 extends over 13 amino acids. The CDR3: CASSAGQGRGHTF. The CDR3 DNA sequence: TGTGCCAGCAGCGCCGGACAGGGAAGGGGCCACACCTTC.

This clonotype was counted between two and nine times. The gene calls are TRBV28 and TRBJ2-2; TRBD1 might be the D (6 bases). V was trimmed by 7 bases and J by 4 bases, leaving 19 bases between them. Germline-derived CDR1 and CDR2 are MDHEN and SYDVKM. The CDR3 length is 16 residues. The CDR3 spells CASTTPQGRSTGELFF. In DNA, the CDR3 is TGTGCCAGCACTACCCCGCAGGGGCGTAGCACCGGGGAGCTGTTTTTT.

The chain links TRBV4-1 to TRBJ2-1; 12 bases agree with TRBD2. J was trimmed by 7 bases and V by 8 bases; bases with no gene match: 6. The CDR3 spans 14 residues. Germline CDR1 is MGHRA and CDR2 is YSYEKL. For the CDR3, the DNA is TGCGCCAGCGGGCTAGCGGGGGGGCCGAATGAGCAGTTCTTC. Amino acids: CASGLAGGPNEQFF.

This sequence joins TRBV5-6 and TRBJ2-6; D possibly corresponds to TRBD1 (6 bases). CDR1 and CDR2 from the germline V gene are SGHDT and YYEEEE. Trimming pared 6 bases from V and 1 base from J, leaving 11 bases between. The CDR3 runs 15 residues. The CDR3: CASNSTGSGANVLTF. The CDR3 DNA sequence: TGTGCCAGCAACTCAACAGGGTCTGGGGCCAACGTCCTGACTTTC.

The chain has TRBV6-6 and TRBJ2-3; TRBD1 might be the D (5 bases). The CDR3 spans 14 residues. Germline V gene sequence: CDR1 MNHNY, CDR2 SVGAGI (reference sequence). Trimming removed 8 bases at V and 1 base at J, with 13 bases between. The CDR3 loop reads CASGGPGRTDTQYF. Written as DNA, the CDR3 is TGTGCCAGCGGTGGCCCAGGGCGCACAGATACGCAGTATTTT.

This clonotype has more than one count but fewer than ten. The chain has TRBV7-2 and TRBJ1-5; D is possibly TRBD1 (5 bases). Germline V gene data show CDR1 as SGHTA and CDR2 as FQGNSA. CDR3 length: 14 residues. Trimming took off 4 bases at V and 4 bases at J, with 11 bases between the two ends. CDR3 DNA: TGTGCCAGCAGCTCTTTGGGGGGAAATCAGCCCCAGCATTTT. This sequence encodes CASSSLGGNQPQHF.

The chain links TRBV9 to TRBJ2-5, with TRBD2 matching over 11 bases. The germline gives CDR1 SGDLS, CDR2 YYNGEE. CDR3 size: 14 residues. J was trimmed by 11 bases and V by 7 bases; bases with no gene match: 13. The CDR3 nucleotides read TGTGCCAGCGGTGGAACTAGCGGGGGTAATGAGCAGTACTTC. Its translation is CASGGTSGGNEQYF.

This clonotype was observed a handful of times. This chain links TRBV7-2 with TRBJ2-1; 10 bases are a match to TRBD2. CDR1 and CDR2 from the germline V gene are SGHTA and FQGNSA. The CDR3 length is 15 residues. V was pared by 1 base and J by 8 bases, with 5 bases of the junction left unmatched. The CDR3 sequence is CASSLEAGGVYEQFF. As DNA, the CDR3 is TGTGCCAGCAGCTTAGAAGCGGGGGGGGTCTATGAGCAGTTCTTC.

This clonotype appeared many times. The CDR3, as DNA: TGTGCCAGCAGCTTAGACTGGGGTGACGAGCAGTACTTC. This encodes CASSLDWGDEQYF. The V and J genes are TRBV7-2 and TRBJ2-7, with D uncertain. Germline values: CDR1 SGHTA, CDR2 FQGNSA. With 1 base removed from V and 5 bases from J, the gap between germline ends came to 9 bases. The CDR3 has 13 residues.

This sequence joins TRBV7-2 and TRBJ1-6; TRBD1 agrees at 7 bases. Trimming took 5 bases from V and 8 from J; bases not matched to a gene: 6. Germline assignment: CDR1 SGHTA and CDR2 FQGNSA. The CDR3 loop spans 14 amino acids. The CDR3 spells CASSRQGRDSPLHF. In nucleotides, the CDR3 is TGTGCCAGCAGCCGACAGGGCCGGGATTCACCCCTCCACTTT.

The chain joins TRBV9 to TRBJ1-3, with D unresolved. The CDR3 consists of 17 residues. Germline CDR1 reads SGDLS; CDR2 reads YYNGEE. The V end lost 2 bases, the J end lost 2 bases, and 17 bases lay between the germline ends. This CDR3 reads CASSVATTGMAGNTIYF. The CDR3 nucleotides are TGTGCCAGCAGCGTGGCTACGACGGGGATGGCTGGAAACACCATATATTTT. The whole variable domain, filled in from reference TRBV9 and TRBJ1-3, reads DSGVTQTPKHLITATGQRVTLRCSPRSGDLSVYWYQQSLDQGLQFLIQYYNGEERAKGNILERFSAQQFPDLHSELNLSSLELGDSALYFCASSVATTGMAGNTIYFGEGSWLTVV.

The V gene is TRBV6-2 or TRBV6-3, the J gene TRBJ1-2; 7 nucleotides agree with TRBD1. The CDR3 has 14 residues. Germline CDR1 reads MNHEY; CDR2 reads SVGEGT. V shed 5 bases and J 7 bases; nucleotides not matched to a gene: 10. The CDR3 region has the DNA TGTGCCAGCAGTCCGGCGACAGGGTCAACTGGCTACACCTTC. Its translation: CASSPATGSTGYTF.

The rearrangement uses TRBV20-1 and TRBJ2-1, with 11 bases matching TRBD2. The germline V gene has CDR1 DFQATT and CDR2 SNEGSKA (reference sequence). The CDR3 loop spans 16 amino acids. After removal of 1 base from V and 3 bases from J, the junction contained 5 bases not matched to a gene. CDR3 region: CSARGVAGGLYNEQFF. CDR3 coding DNA: TGCAGTGCTAGAGGGGTAGCGGGGGGGCTCTACAATGAGCAGTTCTTC.

This chain uses TRBV29-1 with TRBJ1-4, with D hard to call. Germline CDR1 SQVTM, CDR2 ANQGSEA. This CDR3 has 12 residues. The germline V and J ends were trimmed by 4 bases and 7 bases, with 10 bases remaining between them. The CDR3 protein is CSVVVGGEKLFF. The DNA of the CDR3 is TGCAGCGTTGTAGTAGGTGGTGAAAAACTGTTTTTT.